Many counts were recorded for the clone carrying this T cell receptor beta chain. What it binds is unknown. The sequenced fragment ends 3 residues before the CDR3 boundary, so the rest is inferred from the germline J gene. The entry originates in a study of T cell clonality in common variable immunodeficiency. Heparinized whole blood, about 5 to 8.5 ml, came from each donor. The repertoire was sequenced with immunoSEQ multiplex PCR; TCRdb's copy has only in-frame clones and lacks some. The sample contains about 43,000 clones, none of them singletons. General study points: CVID subjects shared fewer TCRbeta clones than healthy controls did. Reportedly, TCR beta sequences from common variable immunodeficiency showed fewer deletions and N-nucleotide insertions.

The V and J ends lost 4 bases and 8 bases respectively, with 20 bases between them. The CDR3 runs to 15 residues. The V gene's germline CDR1 is GTSNPN and CDR2 SVGIG (reference sequence). This TCR was sampled from a person aged 18 to 75 in good health. The chain uses TRBV30 and TRBJ1-4, with a tentative D call TRBD1 (6 bases). Sequenced sample: peripheral blood mononuclear cells. The covered CDR3 bases are TGTGCCTGGAAAGTAGGGGGGGCGCTGAGAGAAAAA. This encodes CAWKVGGALREK. The full-length CDR3 reads as CAWKVGGALREKLFF.